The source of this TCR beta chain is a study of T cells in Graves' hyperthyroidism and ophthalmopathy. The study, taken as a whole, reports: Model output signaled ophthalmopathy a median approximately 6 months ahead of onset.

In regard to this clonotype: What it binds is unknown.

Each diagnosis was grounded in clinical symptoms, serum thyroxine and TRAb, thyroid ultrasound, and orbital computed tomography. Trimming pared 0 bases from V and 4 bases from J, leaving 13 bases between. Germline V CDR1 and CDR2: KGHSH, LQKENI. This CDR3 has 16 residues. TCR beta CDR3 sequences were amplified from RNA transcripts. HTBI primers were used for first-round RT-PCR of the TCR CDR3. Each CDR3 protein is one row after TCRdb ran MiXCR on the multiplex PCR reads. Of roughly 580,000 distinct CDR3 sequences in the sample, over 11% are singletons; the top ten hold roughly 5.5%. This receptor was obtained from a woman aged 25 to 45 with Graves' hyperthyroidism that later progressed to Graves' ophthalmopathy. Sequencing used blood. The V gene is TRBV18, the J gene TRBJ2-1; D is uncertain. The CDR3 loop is CASSPPQLGLYNEQFF. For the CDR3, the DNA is TGTGCCAGCTCACCACCGCAGTTAGGCCTATACAATGAGCAGTTCTTC.